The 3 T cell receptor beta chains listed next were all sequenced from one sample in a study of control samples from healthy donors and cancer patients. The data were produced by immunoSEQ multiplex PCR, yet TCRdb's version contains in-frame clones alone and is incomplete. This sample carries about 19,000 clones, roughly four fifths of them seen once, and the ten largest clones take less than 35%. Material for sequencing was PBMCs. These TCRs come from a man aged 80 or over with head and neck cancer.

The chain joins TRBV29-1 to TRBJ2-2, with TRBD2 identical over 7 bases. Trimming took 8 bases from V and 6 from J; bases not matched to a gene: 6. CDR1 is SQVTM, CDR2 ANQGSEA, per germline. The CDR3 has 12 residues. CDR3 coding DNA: TGCAGCTCCGGGGGGTTCGCCGGGGAGCTGTTTTTT. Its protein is CSSGGFAGELFF.

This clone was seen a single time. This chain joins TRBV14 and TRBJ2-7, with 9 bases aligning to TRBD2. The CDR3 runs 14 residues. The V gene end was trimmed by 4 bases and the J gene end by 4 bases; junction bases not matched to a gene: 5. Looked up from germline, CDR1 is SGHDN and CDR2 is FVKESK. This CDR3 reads CASSLIAGVYEQYF. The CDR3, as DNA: TGTGCCAGCAGCCTCATAGCGGGAGTATACGAGCAGTACTTC.

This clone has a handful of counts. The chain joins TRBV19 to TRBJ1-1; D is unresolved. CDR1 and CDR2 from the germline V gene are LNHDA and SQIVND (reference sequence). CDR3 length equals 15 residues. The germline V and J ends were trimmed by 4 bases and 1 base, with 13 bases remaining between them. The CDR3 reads CASSTRRHPNTEAFF. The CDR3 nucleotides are TGTGCCAGTAGTACCAGGCGGCATCCGAACACTGAAGCTTTCTTT.